One and the same sample provided the 21 T cell receptor beta chains below, sequenced in a study of T-cell memory formation after mild COVID-19. TCRdb reprocessed the 5' RACE reads with MiXCR, giving one entry per CDR3 protein. The profile shows under 550,000 distinct CDR3 sequences, around 17% of them singletons. Sequencing was performed on PBMCs or a T cell subset sorted from them (not recorded which). These receptors were obtained from a man aged 18 to 30 who had mild COVID-19 (a few samples of this study predate the infection). Cell type and time point are not known.

This chain connects TRBV7-8 to TRBJ2-5; 9 bases are a match to TRBD1. The CDR3 is 14 residues long. In germline, CDR1 is SGHVS, CDR2 FQNEAQ. Trimming cost V 6 bases and J 6 bases; bases outside gene matches: 8. The CDR3 loop is CASRPNRGRKTQYF. The CDR3 DNA sequence: TGTGCCAGCAGACCAAACAGGGGGCGCAAGACCCAGTACTTC.

The chain uses TRBV12-3 or TRBV12-4 and TRBJ2-5; unclear D gene. The CDR3 contains 13 residues. Trimming removed 1 base at V and 5 bases at J, with 8 bases between. The CDR3 coding sequence is TGTGCCAGCAGTTTAGGTCTAGTGGAGACCCAGTACTTC. Residues: CASSLGLVETQYF.

This clonotype was counted only a few times. The chain joins TRBV2 to TRBJ2-2; 11 bases match TRBD2. After removal of 6 bases from V and 0 bases from J, the junction contained 0 bases not matched to a gene. Germline V gives CDR1 SNHLY, CDR2 FYNNEI. The CDR3 loop spans 15 amino acids. The CDR3 coding sequence is TGTGCCAGCAGGACTAGCGGGGCGAACACCGGGGAGCTGTTTTTT. Translated: CASRTSGANTGELFF.

This clonotype has just a few counts. The rearrangement joins TRBV5-1 to TRBJ2-1; 7 bases fit TRBD1. After removal of 4 bases from V and 6 bases from J, the junction contained 16 bases not matched to a gene. There are 17 residues in the CDR3. Germline CDR1 is SGHRS and CDR2 is YFSETQ. Here the CDR3 DNA reads TGCGCCAGCAGCGCCCCACAGGGACAGTCAAAGTTCAATGAGCAGTTCTTC. This encodes CASSAPQGQSKFNEQFF.

The chain combines TRBV5-6 with TRBJ1-2; weak D call: TRBD1 (6 bases). This CDR3 is built from 15 residues. V was pared by 4 bases and J by 6 bases, with 19 bases between. The germline CDR1 and CDR2 sequences are SGHDT and YYEEEE. CDR3 DNA: TGTGCCAGCAGCGGCGACGACAGGAGTAGCAATGGCTACACCTTC. Its translation: CASSGDDRSSNGYTF.

The chain has TRBV12-3 or TRBV12-4 and TRBJ2-1; D is uncertain. The CDR3 has 12 amino acids. V was pared by 6 bases and J by 9 bases, with 12 bases between. The CDR3 DNA sequence: TGTGCCAGCAGCCTCACCGTGGCTGAGCAGTTCTTC. Its translation: CASSLTVAEQFF.

The gene calls are TRBV5-6 and TRBJ1-1; no reliable D call. There are 12 residues in the CDR3. Per germline, CDR1 SGHDT and CDR2 YYEEEE. Trimming took 6 bases from V and 1 from J, leaving 7 bases between them. The CDR3 DNA follows: TGTGCCAGCAACGAGGGGAACACTGAAGCTTTCTTT. Protein sequence: CASNEGNTEAFF.

This clonotype has just a few counts. This sequence joins TRBV7-2 and TRBJ1-5; D unresolved. Per the germline V gene, CDR1 is SGHTA and CDR2 is FQGNSA. The CDR3 is made up of 15 amino acids. Trimming removed 3 bases from V and 7 bases from J, with 16 bases in between. The CDR3: CASSFFPSGGQPQHF. DNA of the CDR3: TGTGCCAGCAGCTTTTTCCCATCAGGTGGGCAGCCCCAGCATTTT. Supplemented by reference TRBV7-2 and TRBJ1-5, the full variable domain reads GAGVSQSPSNKVTEKGKDVELRCDPISGHTALYWYRQSLGQGLEFLIYFQGNSAPDKSGLPSDRFSAERTGGSVSTLTIQRTQQEDSAVYLCASSFFPSGGQPQHFGDGTRLSIL.

This clonotype was counted between two and nine times. V is TRBV4-3 and J is TRBJ2-7; TRBD1 matches at 7 bases. V shed 0 bases and J 3 bases; nucleotides not matched to a gene: 14. CDR1 and CDR2 (germline): LGHNA, YSLEER. CDR3 size: 18 residues. CDR3 nucleotide sequence: TGCGCCAGCAGCCAAGATCCACCCGGGACAGAGAATTACTACGAGCAGTACTTC. It translates to CASSQDPPGTENYYEQYF.

V and J are TRBV7-9 and TRBJ2-3; 10 bases are a match to TRBD2. CDR1 and CDR2 (germline): SEHNR, FQNEAQ (reference sequence). J was trimmed by 6 bases and V by 11 bases; bases with no gene match: 11. The CDR3 covers 14 residues. Here the CDR3 reads CAVQSGGAADTQYF. CDR3 in DNA: TGTGCCGTTCAGAGCGGGGGGGCGGCGGATACGCAGTATTTT.

There are a few counts of this clonotype. The gene calls are TRBV5-6 and TRBJ2-2; weak D call: TRBD2 (5 bases). V lost 4 bases to trimming and J lost 1 base, with 14 bases between them. Germline loops: CDR1 SGHDT, CDR2 YYEEEE. This CDR3 comprises 16 residues. CDR3 coding DNA: TGTGCCAGCAGCCCCCCTGGAGGAAAGAACACCGGGGAGCTGTTTTTT. It specifies CASSPPGGKNTGELFF. Using reference TRBV5-6 and TRBJ2-2 for the parts outside the CDR3, the full variable domain is DAGVTQSPTHLIKTRGQQVTLRCSPKSGHDTVSWYQQALGQGPQFIFQYYEEEERQRGNFPDRFSGHQFPNYSSELNVNALLLGDSALYLCASSPPGGKNTGELFFGEGSRLTVL.

This clonotype occurred a few times. The chain joins TRBV5-1 to TRBJ2-1; TRBD2 agrees at 8 bases. The CDR3 consists of 16 residues. The germline CDR1 and CDR2 sequences are SGHRS and YFSETQ. With V trimmed by 0 bases and J by 5 bases, 7 bases remained unmatched. The CDR3 nucleotides are TGCGCCAGCAGCTTGGTCCCAGCGGGGGCCAACAATGAGCAGTTCTTC. Amino acids: CASSLVPAGANNEQFF.

This clonotype came up a few times. The genes are TRBV10-3 and TRBJ2-7, with D perhaps matching TRBD1 or TRBD2 (5 bases each). The length of the CDR3 is 16 residues. Germline-derived CDR1 and CDR2 are ENHRY and SYGVKD. V gave up 6 bases and J gave up 0 bases, with 18 bases separating them. The CDR3 is CAIRLGQRGNSYEQYF. The CDR3 DNA sequence: TGTGCCATCAGGCTAGGACAACGGGGAAACTCCTACGAGCAGTACTTC.

This clonotype was found a few times. The rearrangement links TRBV10-3 to TRBJ2-7; weak D call: TRBD2 (6 bases). This CDR3 has 14 amino acids. The ends were cut back, 0 bases at V and 2 bases at J, with 8 bases in the middle. Germline V gives CDR1 ENHRY, CDR2 SYGVKD. This chain's CDR3 is CAISESTGAYEQYV. The CDR3 DNA reads TGTGCCATCAGTGAGTCGACGGGGGCCTACGAGCAGTACGTC.

The sample holds a few counts of this clonotype. This chain connects TRBV6-1 to TRBJ1-1; TRBD1 might be the D (5 bases). V gave up 10 bases and J gave up 5 bases, with 14 bases separating them. This CDR3 comprises 12 residues. Germline V lookup: CDR1 MNHNS, CDR2 SASEGT. The CDR3: CATASGETEAFF. The CDR3 DNA is TGTGCCACCGCCTCGGGGGAGACTGAAGCTTTCTTT.

Comment on this clonotype: The germline gene is not matched at one end of the junction; a read error may be the cause. The chain couples TRBV5-1 to TRBJ1-1; maybe TRBD1 (5 bases). CDR1 SGHRS and CDR2 YFSETQ come from the germline V gene. This CDR3 is 14 amino acids long. The CDR3 region is CASTLDGGRTEDFF. In DNA form, the CDR3 reads TGCGCCAGCACTCTGGACGGGGGTAGGACTGAAGATTTCTTT.

This clonotype has just a few counts. An end of the junction differs from the germline gene, which may be a read error. The chain links TRBV20-1 to TRBJ2-5, with unresolved D. CDR3 length: 17 amino acids. The germline CDR1 and CDR2 sequences are DFQATT and SNEGSKA (reference sequence). CDR3 nucleotides: TGCAGTGATAGAGATCCGGCTGGAAGTACGGAGCGAGAGACCCAGTACTTC. It encodes CSDRDPAGSTERETQYF.

This chain links TRBV7-9 with TRBJ1-1, with D possibly being TRBD1 (6 bases). This CDR3 region has 13 residues. The germline V gene has CDR1 SEHNR and CDR2 FQNEAQ (reference sequence). V dropped 4 bases and J dropped 6 bases, with 12 bases sitting between them. CDR3 nucleotides: TGTGCCAGCAGCTATCGCTGGGGGCCTGAAGCTTTCTTT. It codes for CASSYRWGPEAFF.

This sequence joins TRBV4-2 and TRBJ1-6, with D uncertain. This CDR3 is 12 amino acids long. CDR1 and CDR2 from the germline V gene are LGHNA and YNFKEQ. V was cut by 3 bases and J by 9 bases, with 6 bases left in between. CDR3 in amino acids: CASSQGISPLHF. The CDR3 coding sequence is TGTGCCAGCAGCCAGGGCATTTCACCCCTCCACTTT.

The CDR3 reads CASSSARELEAEAFF. CDR3 coding DNA: TGTGCCAGCAGCTCCGCCCGGGAGTTAGAAGCGGAGGCTTTCTTT. The gene calls are TRBV11-2 and TRBJ1-1; no clear D. Trimming removed 4 bases at V and 11 bases at J, with 23 bases between. Germline loops: CDR1 SGHAT, CDR2 FQNNGV. This CDR3 is 15 amino acids long.

The sample holds a few counts of this clonotype. The chain carries TRBV15 and TRBJ2-3, with TRBD2 as a possible D gene (6 bases). The germline gives CDR1 LNHNV, CDR2 YYDKDF (reference sequence). V was trimmed by 8 bases and J by 1 base, leaving 10 bases between them. The CDR3 contains 13 residues. Here the CDR3 DNA reads TGTGCCACCGTAACGGGAGGCACAGATACGCAGTATTTT. This translates into CATVTGGTDTQYF.